The 26 T cell receptor beta chains reported below all come from one sample, sequenced in a study of cytomegalovirus exposure and HLA in healthy donors. A multiplex PCR was run with 60 Vbeta primers and 13 Jbeta primers. Sequencing used immunoSEQ multiplex PCR; TCRdb keeps in-frame clones, though not all of them. This repertoire shows 160,000 or so clones, more than 65% found once; its top ten account for about 0.5%. What was sequenced was PBMCs. All receptors derive from a woman between 50 and 59 years old in good health and CMV-seronegative.

This chain links TRBV7-3 with TRBJ2-2, with TRBD2 matching 11 bases. The CDR3 extends over 18 amino acids. Germline lookup yields CDR1 SGHTA and CDR2 FQGTGA. J lost 1 base, V lost 5 bases, and 9 bases had no gene match. The CDR3 region has the DNA TGTGCCAGCAGCCCGAGGGGGCTAGCGGGGGGGAACACCGGGGAGCTGTTTTTT. Its translation: CASSPRGLAGGNTGELFF.

This clone was detected only a few times. One end of the junction does not line up with germline, which may come from a read error. The J gene is TRBJ2-1, the V gene TRBV7-7, with TRBD1 identical over 11 bases. Germline CDR1 SSHAT, CDR2 FNYEAQ (reference sequence). The CDR3 runs 15 residues. CDR3 loop: CASSLDGTGGNEQFF. As DNA, the CDR3 is TGTGCTAGCAGCTTAGATGGGACAGGGGGCAATGAGCAGTTCTTC.

This clone was observed a handful of times. The genes are TRBV6-5 and TRBJ2-7, with TRBD2 as a possible D gene (5 bases). In germline, CDR1 is MNHEY, CDR2 SVGAGI. The CDR3 is 12 residues long. V was cut by 5 bases and J by 3 bases, with 8 bases left in between. The CDR3: CASSRTLYEQYF. Here the CDR3 DNA reads TGTGCCAGCAGTCGGACTCTCTACGAGCAGTACTTC.

This clone came up once. This chain uses TRBV5-1 with TRBJ2-2; D possibly corresponds to TRBD1 (6 bases). Germline values: CDR1 SGHRS, CDR2 YFSETQ. The CDR3 sequence is 19 residues long. The V end lost 0 bases, the J end lost 0 bases, and 18 bases lay between the germline ends. CDR3 nucleotide sequence: TGCGCCAGCAGCTTGGGGACAGAAGCAGTGAACGCGAACACCGGGGAGCTGTTTTTT. Translation: CASSLGTEAVNANTGELFF.

Only a few counts were recorded for this clone. The chain has TRBV28 and TRBJ1-2, with D tentatively TRBD1 (5 bases). CDR1 MDHEN and CDR2 SYDVKM come from the germline V gene. The CDR3 is 13 amino acids. V lost 3 bases and J lost 4, with 9 bases in between. The CDR3 nucleotides read TGTGCCAGCAGTTTCGGGGGACTCTATGGCTACACCTTC. This sequence encodes CASSFGGLYGYTF.

The chain has TRBV29-1 and TRBJ2-3; 11 nucleotides match TRBD2. With V trimmed by 2 bases and J by 4 bases, 2 bases remained unmatched. The CDR3 consists of 14 residues. Germline V gene data show CDR1 as SQVTM and CDR2 as ANQGSEA. The CDR3, as DNA: TGCAGCGTTGAACTAGCGGGGGGTTCAGATACGCAGTATTTT. Translating gives CSVELAGGSDTQYF.

J is TRBJ2-3 and V is TRBV5-1; 9 bases are a match to TRBD1. The CDR3 runs 17 residues. In germline, CDR1 is SGHRS, CDR2 YFSETQ. The ends lost 0 bases at V and 2 bases at J; junction bases unmatched: 7. This chain's CDR3 is CASSLAWTGDFTDTQYF. The CDR3 DNA sequence: TGCGCCAGCAGCTTGGCGTGGACAGGGGACTTCACAGATACGCAGTATTTT.

The chain uses TRBV6-5 and TRBJ2-7; the D gene is possibly TRBD2 (6 bases). Trimming left V 5 bases short and J 7 bases short, with 12 bases between. The CDR3 loop spans 12 amino acids. Looked up from germline, CDR1 is MNHEY and CDR2 is SVGAGI. Here the CDR3 DNA reads TGTGCCAGCAGTGGCAGTGGGGGGGAGCAGTACTTC. It translates to CASSGSGGEQYF.

This chain links TRBV6-1 with TRBJ2-7; D not certain. CDR1 is MNHNS, CDR2 SASEGT, per germline. V dropped 5 bases and J dropped 4 bases, with 9 bases sitting between them. This CDR3 region has 12 residues. CDR3: CASSLQRYEQYF. The CDR3 nucleotides are TGTGCCAGCAGTCTGCAGAGGTACGAGCAGTACTTC.

The chain couples TRBV10-3 to TRBJ2-7, with 11 bases aligning to TRBD2. The ends lost 11 bases at V and 5 bases at J; junction bases unmatched: 8. This CDR3 comprises 13 residues. CDR1 and CDR2 from the germline V gene are ENHRY and SYGVKD. DNA for the CDR3: TGTGCCGCTAAGACTAGCGGGATAGACGAGCAGTACTTC. Its translation is CAAKTSGIDEQYF.

The chain uses TRBV5-1 and TRBJ2-3; a possible D gene is TRBD2 (6 bases). Deletions cut 3 bases from V and 4 bases from J, with 27 bases between. The germline V gene encodes CDR1 SGHRS and CDR2 YFSETQ. The CDR3 spans 19 residues. The chain's CDR3 is CASSWDGGLMSLSADTQYF. CDR3 bases: TGCGCCAGCAGCTGGGATGGGGGACTTATGTCCCTCTCGGCAGATACGCAGTATTTT.

This clone has just one count. The CDR3 nucleotides are TGTGCCAGCAGTTTGGCTAGCGGGAGAATTAATGAGCAGTTCTTC. Encoded protein: CASSLASGRINEQFF. The chain joins TRBV27 to TRBJ2-1, with 10 nucleotides matching TRBD2. J gave up 7 bases and V 3 bases, and 6 bases lay outside the gene matches. The CDR3 length is 15 residues. Germline CDR1 is MNHEY and CDR2 is SMNVEV (reference sequence).

CDR3 loop: CASSLALGGQQETQYF. Written as DNA, the CDR3 is TGCGCCAGCAGCTTGGCTCTGGGGGGGCAGCAAGAGACCCAGTACTTC. The chain links TRBV5-1 to TRBJ2-5, with D possibly being TRBD2 (7 bases). Germline assignment: CDR1 SGHRS and CDR2 YFSETQ. V was shortened by 0 bases and J by 2 bases, with 14 bases between the two germline ends. CDR3 length equals 16 residues.

The rearrangement joins TRBV29-1 to TRBJ2-3; TRBD1 is a possible D gene (6 bases). There are 14 residues in the CDR3. Germline V CDR1 and CDR2: SQVTM, ANQGSEA. The germline V and J ends were trimmed by 5 bases and 0 bases, with 12 bases remaining between them. In DNA, the CDR3 is TGCAGCGTTATGGGACACACTAGCACAGATACGCAGTATTTT. This codes for CSVMGHTSTDTQYF.

The chain links TRBV28 to TRBJ2-5, with TRBD1 matching over 7 bases. TRBJ2-7 explains the end of the DNA better; the J call may be wrong. Looked up from germline, CDR1 is MDHEN and CDR2 is SYDVKM. The CDR3 loop spans 15 amino acids. CDR3 coding DNA: TGTGCCAGCAGTTTATCAATGGACAGGTTCTACGAGCAGTACTTC. Protein: CASSLSMDRFYEQYF.

This chain connects TRBV28 to TRBJ2-7, with no clear D. Germline values: CDR1 MDHEN, CDR2 SYDVKM. This CDR3 spans 14 amino acids. Trimming pared 6 bases from V and 1 base from J, leaving 13 bases between. CDR3 nucleotide sequence: TGTGCCAGCAGCTACTCTCCGCTATCCTACGAGCAGTACTTC. Protein sequence: CASSYSPLSYEQYF.

The chain joins TRBV11-1 to TRBJ2-3, with 7 bases lining up with TRBD2. V shed 5 bases and J 5 bases; nucleotides not matched to a gene: 4. The CDR3 loop spans 13 amino acids. The germline CDR1 and CDR2 sequences are SGHAT and FQDESV (reference sequence). CDR3 residues: CASSPGGVDTQYF. In DNA, the CDR3 is TGTGCCAGCAGCCCGGGAGGAGTAGATACGCAGTATTTT.

The gene calls are TRBV5-8 and TRBJ2-7; 9 bases are shared with TRBD1. Unmatched junction bases numbered 1, after V lost 0 bases and J lost 6 bases. The V gene's germline CDR1 is SGHTS and CDR2 YDEGEE. The CDR3 extends over 13 amino acids. The CDR3 DNA follows: TGTGCCAGCAGCTTGGTGGGACAGGGCGAGCAGTACTTC. Protein: CASSLVGQGEQYF.

This clone has more than one count but fewer than ten. The genes are TRBV7-8 and TRBJ2-3; D gene ambiguous. CDR3 length: 12 amino acids. The V and J ends lost 2 bases and 5 bases respectively, with 5 bases between them. Germline assignment: CDR1 SGHVS and CDR2 FQNEAQ. As DNA, the CDR3 is TGTGCCAGCAGCTTACCGGGAGATACGCAGTATTTT. This translates into CASSLPGDTQYF.

CDR3 bases: TGTGCTAGTGGTTTGGCCCCGGGACTAGCGGGTACCCAAGAGACCCAGTACTTC. Its protein product is CASGLAPGLAGTQETQYF. V gene TRBV12-5 combines with J gene TRBJ2-5; 12 nucleotides match TRBD2. V shed 1 base, J shed 1 base, and the junction held 7 bases outside the gene matches. The CDR3 spans 18 residues. Germline CDR1 reads LGHNT; CDR2 reads FRNRAP.

As regards this clone: Different DNA sequences within this sample yield the same CDR3. The chain is built from TRBV6-5 and TRBJ1-2; D gene unclear. Germline V lookup: CDR1 MNHEY, CDR2 SVGAGI. Trimming took 6 bases from V and 5 from J, leaving 10 bases between them. The CDR3 has 12 residues. CDR3 sequence: CASRNGVYGYTF. The CDR3 nucleotides are TGTGCCAGCAGAAACGGGGTTTATGGCTACACCTTC.

The gene calls are TRBV20-1 and TRBJ2-1; D remains unclear. This CDR3 is built from 11 residues. CDR1 is DFQATT, CDR2 SNEGSKA, per germline (reference sequence). CDR3 amino acids: CIIERNNEQFF. As DNA, the CDR3 is TGCATTATAGAGCGAAACAATGAGCAGTTCTTC.

The chain recombines TRBV18 with TRBJ1-2; no clear D gene. CDR1 is KGHSH and CDR2 is LQKENI in the germline V gene. Trimming took 4 bases from V and 6 from J, leaving 9 bases between them. The CDR3 has 12 amino acids. CDR3 coding DNA: TGTGCCAGCTCACAAGAACGAGATGGCTACACCTTC. Translated: CASSQERDGYTF.

This clone has a handful of counts. V and J are TRBV10-3 and TRBJ2-2; D is unresolved. Trimming pared 6 bases from V and 1 base from J, leaving 6 bases between. Germline CDR1 ENHRY, CDR2 SYGVKD. The CDR3 extends over 13 amino acids. CDR3 sequence (DNA): TGTGCCATCAGGCGAGAGAACACCGGGGAGCTGTTTTTT. It yields the protein CAIRRENTGELFF.

V gene TRBV7-9 combines with J gene TRBJ2-1, with TRBD2 matching 11 bases. The ends lost 5 bases at V and 7 bases at J; junction bases unmatched: 7. Germline CDR1 is SEHNR and CDR2 is FQNEAQ (reference sequence). The CDR3 consists of 15 residues. The CDR3 loop reads CASSRLAGLTNEQFF. The CDR3 region has the DNA TGTGCCAGCAGCCGACTAGCGGGACTAACTAATGAGCAGTTCTTC.

Regarding this clone: The junction differs from germline at one of its ends, possibly a read error. This chain connects TRBV20-1 to TRBJ2-1, with TRBD2 matching over 7 bases. The CDR3 covers 11 residues. The germline V gene encodes CDR1 DFQATT and CDR2 SNEGSKA (reference sequence). CDR3 nucleotide sequence: TGTGGACTAGAGGGGAACAATGAGCAGTTCTTC. Translated: CGLEGNNEQFF.